These 23 T cell receptor beta chains were sequenced from one sample in a study of siplizumab effects on memory and regulatory T cells. Repertoires were generated with immunoSEQ multiplex PCR, while TCRdb's copy carries only in-frame clones and drops some. The top ten hold around 0.03% of the sample, which has approximately 94,000 clones, more than 95% seen once. Sequencing used naive CD4+ T cells sorted from blood. The source is a human donor in good health.

The gene calls are TRBV6-6 and TRBJ2-7; D possibly corresponds to TRBD1 (5 bases). Trimming removed 4 bases at V and 2 bases at J, with 15 bases between. Germline CDR1 MNHNY, CDR2 SVGAGI (reference sequence). This CDR3 is built from 15 residues. The CDR3 loop reads CASSSRMQGTYEQYF. The CDR3 bases are TGTGCCAGCAGTTCCAGAATGCAGGGAACCTACGAGCAGTACTTC.

The rearrangement joins TRBV5-1 to TRBJ2-7, with TRBD2 as a possible D gene (6 bases). This CDR3 is 15 amino acids long. The V gene lost 4 bases and the J gene lost 0 bases, with 14 bases spanning the gap. Germline loops: CDR1 SGHRS, CDR2 YFSETQ. The CDR3 loop is CASSVLAGSSYEQYF. In DNA, the CDR3 is TGCGCCAGCAGCGTGCTGGCGGGAAGCTCCTACGAGCAGTACTTC.

This clone was seen a single time. The genes are TRBV7-2 and TRBJ2-4; D is perhaps TRBD1 (6 bases). Trimming stripped 7 bases from V and 0 bases from J, with 10 bases between. The CDR3 spans 14 residues. CDR1 is SGHTA and CDR2 is FQGNSA in the germline V gene. The CDR3 nucleotides are TGTGCCAGCACCACAGGGATAGCCAAAAACATTCAGTACTTC. Translated, it gives CASTTGIAKNIQYF. Supplemented by reference TRBV7-2 and TRBJ2-4, the full variable domain reads GAGVSQSPSNKVTEKGKDVELRCDPISGHTALYWYRQSLGQGLEFLIYFQGNSAPDKSGLPSDRFSAERTGGSVSTLTIQRTQQEDSAVYLCASTTGIAKNIQYFGAGTRLSVL.

This chain uses TRBV15 with TRBJ2-7; D perhaps matches TRBD1 (6 bases). V was cut by 3 bases and J by 0 bases, with 21 bases left in between. Germline V gene data show CDR1 as LNHNV and CDR2 as YYDKDF (reference sequence). The CDR3 loop spans 18 amino acids. CDR3 bases: TGTGCCACCAGCAGGTTAAAATTGACAGGACAGACCTCCTACGAGCAGTACTTC. Its protein is CATSRLKLTGQTSYEQYF.

The V and J genes are TRBV6-5 and TRBJ2-4, with TRBD1 identical over 10 bases. This CDR3 contains 15 residues. V shed 6 bases, J shed 3 bases, and the junction held 5 bases outside the gene matches. CDR1 MNHEY and CDR2 SVGAGI come from the germline V gene. CDR3: CASSPGQGDKNIQYF. CDR3 in DNA: TGTGCCAGCAGCCCTGGACAGGGGGACAAAAACATTCAGTACTTC.

The chain couples TRBV7-2 to TRBJ2-1, with TRBD2 matching 9 bases. Germline loops: CDR1 SGHTA, CDR2 FQGNSA. The CDR3 spans 13 residues. V trimming: 2 bases; J trimming: 8 bases; junction bases outside the gene matches: 1. For the CDR3, the DNA is TGTGCCAGCAGCTTAAGCGGGGGGTATGAGCAGTTCTTC. Its protein product is CASSLSGGYEQFF.

The chain is built from TRBV6-6 and TRBJ2-3, with D hard to call. This CDR3 spans 16 amino acids. Germline V CDR1 and CDR2: MNHNY, SVGAGI (reference sequence). Trimming removed 5 bases at V and 2 bases at J, with 17 bases between. This CDR3 reads CASSRLANQPTDTQYF. The CDR3 nucleotides are TGTGCCAGCAGTCGCCTGGCCAACCAACCCACAGATACGCAGTATTTT.

The V and J genes are TRBV2 and TRBJ2-2, with D possibly matching TRBD1 (6 bases). V lost 1 base, J lost 8 bases, and 11 bases lay in between. Germline V gives CDR1 SNHLY, CDR2 FYNNEI. The CDR3 is 14 residues long. CDR3 in amino acids: CASSEEVGTGELFF. The CDR3 DNA reads TGTGCCAGCAGTGAAGAAGTGGGGACAGGGGAGCTGTTTTTT.

This clone was found a few times. The chain carries TRBV2 and TRBJ1-5; D gene uncertain. Trimming took 5 bases from V and 3 from J, leaving 8 bases between them. Germline loops: CDR1 SNHLY, CDR2 FYNNEI. The CDR3 has 13 amino acids. The CDR3 DNA reads as TGTGCCAGCAGTACAGTCCTCAATCAGCCCCAGCATTTT. Its protein product is CASSTVLNQPQHF.

The chain carries TRBV7-9 and TRBJ2-2, with 8 bases lining up with TRBD2. Per germline, CDR1 SEHNR and CDR2 FQNEAQ (reference sequence). V was clipped by 2 bases and J by 7 bases; unmatched bases: 6. This CDR3 spans 15 amino acids. CDR3: CASSLWSGGGGELFF. CDR3 in DNA: TGTGCCAGCAGCTTATGGAGCGGGGGTGGCGGGGAGCTGTTTTTT.

The V and J genes are TRBV19 and TRBJ1-2; 10 positions agree with TRBD1. The V gene's germline CDR1 is LNHDA and CDR2 SQIVND (reference sequence). This CDR3 has 13 amino acids. V was pared by 6 bases and J by 6 bases, with 4 bases of the junction left unmatched. The DNA for the CDR3 is TGTGCCAGTAGCTCGACAGGGGGCGATGGCTACACCTTC. It yields the protein CASSSTGGDGYTF.

This chain joins TRBV30 and TRBJ1-3; D is unclear. Germline V CDR1 and CDR2: GTSNPN, SVGIG (reference sequence). This CDR3 is 16 amino acids long. The V end was cut by 2 bases, the J end by 3 bases, with 17 bases between. The CDR3 DNA follows: TGTGCCTGGAGTTCCGGGCCTTCATTAAATGGAAACACCATATATTTT. Translation: CAWSSGPSLNGNTIYF.

The J gene is TRBJ2-1, the V gene TRBV7-3; 11 bases are a match to TRBD2. From germline, CDR1 is SGHTA and CDR2 FQGTGA. The CDR3 is made up of 15 amino acids. V was clipped by 1 base and J by 7 bases; unmatched bases: 3. CDR3 DNA: TGTGCCAGCAGCTTAAGACTAGCGGGGAAGAATGAGCAGTTCTTC. It encodes CASSLRLAGKNEQFF. Variable domain in full (rest from reference TRBV7-3 and TRBJ2-1): GAGVSQTPSNKVTEKGKYVELRCDPISGHTALYWYRQSLGQGPEFLIYFQGTGAADDSGLPNDRFFAVRPEGSVSTLKIQRTERGDSAVYLCASSLRLAGKNEQFFGPGTRLTVL.

Regarding this clone: This specimen includes other DNA sequences encoding the same CDR3. The chain has TRBV5-1 and TRBJ1-5; no definite D call. Trimming pared 0 bases from V and 2 bases from J, leaving 6 bases between. The CDR3 runs 14 residues. Per germline, CDR1 SGHRS and CDR2 YFSETQ. CDR3 residues: CASSLAGGNQPQHF. The DNA of the CDR3 is TGCGCCAGCAGCTTGGCCGGGGGCAATCAGCCCCAGCATTTT.

CDR3 coding DNA: TGTGCCAGCAGCTTAGGGGGTCGGGGCCCCCGCGTTAATTTCTACGAGCAGTACTTC. It specifies CASSLGGRGPRVNFYEQYF. The chain couples TRBV7-2 to TRBJ2-5, with D perhaps assigned TRBD1 or TRBD2 (5 bases each). The DNA end lines up better with TRBJ2-7; the J call may be wrong. Germline values: CDR1 SGHTA, CDR2 FQGNSA. The CDR3 is 19 amino acids.

The chain recombines TRBV11-2 with TRBJ1-5; possibly TRBD1 for D (6 bases). This CDR3 has 16 amino acids. Germline CDR1 is SGHAT and CDR2 is FQNNGV. V was shortened by 1 base and J by 4 bases, with 14 bases between the two germline ends. DNA of the CDR3: TGTGCCAGCAGCTTAGGGGGGCACAGGGAAAATCAGCCCCAGCATTTT. Protein: CASSLGGHRENQPQHF.

The rearrangement uses TRBV28 and TRBJ2-7, with D hard to call. Germline V gene lookup returns CDR1 MDHEN and CDR2 SYDVKM. The CDR3 sequence is 15 residues long. Deletions cut 1 base from V and 7 bases from J, with 17 bases between. CDR3 nucleotides: TGTGCCAGCAGTTTATTCTTCGTAAGGGTCGATGAGCAGTACTTC. It encodes CASSLFFVRVDEQYF.

The CDR3 loop is CASSRSGGLSYGYTF. CDR3 coding DNA: TGTGCCAGCAGCAGGTCGGGGGGCTTAAGCTATGGCTACACCTTC. This chain links TRBV6-5 with TRBJ1-2; D may be TRBD1 (6 bases). The CDR3 length is 15 residues. CDR1 MNHEY and CDR2 SVGAGI come from the germline V gene. Trimming took 6 bases from V and 4 from J, leaving 18 bases between them.

The rearrangement joins TRBV9 to TRBJ2-5; 7 nucleotides match TRBD2. V trimming: 4 bases; J trimming: 2 bases; junction bases outside the gene matches: 5. CDR3 length: 14 residues. Germline V lookup: CDR1 SGDLS, CDR2 YYNGEE. The CDR3 spells CASSPGTTQETQYF. CDR3 DNA sequence: TGTGCCAGCAGCCCCGGGACTACACAAGAGACCCAGTACTTC.

This chain joins TRBV2 and TRBJ1-3, with 7 bases aligning to TRBD1. CDR3 length: 14 residues. The germline V gene encodes CDR1 SNHLY and CDR2 FYNNEI. V lost 5 bases, J lost 2 bases, and 3 bases stayed unmatched. The CDR3 DNA reads TGTGCCAGCAGTATGACAGGGACTGGAAACACCATATATTTT. Amino acids: CASSMTGTGNTIYF.

V gene TRBV5-4 combines with J gene TRBJ1-2; no reliable D call. The V gene lost 1 base and the J gene lost 5 bases, with 9 bases spanning the gap. Germline lookup yields CDR1 SGHNT and CDR2 YYREEE (reference sequence). This CDR3 is built from 13 residues. In DNA, the CDR3 is TGTGCCAGCAGCTTGAACGGGCGTTATGGCTACACCTTC. Translation gives CASSLNGRYGYTF.

J is TRBJ2-5 and V is TRBV4-3; 8 bases line up with TRBD2. CDR3 length: 15 residues. Germline V gives CDR1 LGHNA, CDR2 YSLEER. V was pared by 4 bases and J by 6 bases, with 10 bases of the junction left unmatched. The CDR3 reads CASSPQPAGEKTQYF. CDR3 coding DNA: TGCGCCAGCAGCCCTCAGCCAGCGGGGGAGAAGACCCAGTACTTC.

V gene TRBV4-2 combines with J gene TRBJ2-1; 10 bases line up with TRBD2. This CDR3 contains 17 residues. The germline CDR1 and CDR2 sequences are LGHNA and YNFKEQ. The ends lost 0 bases at V and 8 bases at J; junction bases unmatched: 10. The chain's CDR3 is CASSQDWGSGGKYEQFF. The DNA of the CDR3 is TGTGCCAGCAGCCAAGATTGGGGTAGCGGGGGGAAATATGAGCAGTTCTTC.